This T cell receptor (beta chain) was obtained from a study of T-cell reconstitution after alpha-beta-depleted transplantation in children. The sample holds a few counts of this clonotype. Molecular barcoding with unique molecular identifiers was used for the TCRbeta library. TCRdb fed the PCR reads into MiXCR, producing one record per CDR3 protein. The table shows hundreds of thousands of distinct CDR3 sequences, with under 30% occurring only once. This CDR3 is 15 amino acids long. CDR1 MNHEY and CDR2 SVGAGI come from the germline V gene. V dropped 4 bases and J dropped 2; count of bases not matched to a gene: 5.

The input for sequencing was PBMCs, mostly from graft donor cells, taken 360 days after TCRalphabeta/CD19-depleted stem cell transplant. The chain couples TRBV6-5 to TRBJ2-3; 8 bases agree with TRBD2. The TCR comes from a boy in the first two years of life who had a stem cell transplant for acute myeloid leukemia, so the T cells may come from the graft donor. As DNA, the CDR3 is TGTGCCAGCAGTTCTCGGACTAGCATCACAGATACGCAGTATTTT. Amino acids: CASSSRTSITDTQYF.